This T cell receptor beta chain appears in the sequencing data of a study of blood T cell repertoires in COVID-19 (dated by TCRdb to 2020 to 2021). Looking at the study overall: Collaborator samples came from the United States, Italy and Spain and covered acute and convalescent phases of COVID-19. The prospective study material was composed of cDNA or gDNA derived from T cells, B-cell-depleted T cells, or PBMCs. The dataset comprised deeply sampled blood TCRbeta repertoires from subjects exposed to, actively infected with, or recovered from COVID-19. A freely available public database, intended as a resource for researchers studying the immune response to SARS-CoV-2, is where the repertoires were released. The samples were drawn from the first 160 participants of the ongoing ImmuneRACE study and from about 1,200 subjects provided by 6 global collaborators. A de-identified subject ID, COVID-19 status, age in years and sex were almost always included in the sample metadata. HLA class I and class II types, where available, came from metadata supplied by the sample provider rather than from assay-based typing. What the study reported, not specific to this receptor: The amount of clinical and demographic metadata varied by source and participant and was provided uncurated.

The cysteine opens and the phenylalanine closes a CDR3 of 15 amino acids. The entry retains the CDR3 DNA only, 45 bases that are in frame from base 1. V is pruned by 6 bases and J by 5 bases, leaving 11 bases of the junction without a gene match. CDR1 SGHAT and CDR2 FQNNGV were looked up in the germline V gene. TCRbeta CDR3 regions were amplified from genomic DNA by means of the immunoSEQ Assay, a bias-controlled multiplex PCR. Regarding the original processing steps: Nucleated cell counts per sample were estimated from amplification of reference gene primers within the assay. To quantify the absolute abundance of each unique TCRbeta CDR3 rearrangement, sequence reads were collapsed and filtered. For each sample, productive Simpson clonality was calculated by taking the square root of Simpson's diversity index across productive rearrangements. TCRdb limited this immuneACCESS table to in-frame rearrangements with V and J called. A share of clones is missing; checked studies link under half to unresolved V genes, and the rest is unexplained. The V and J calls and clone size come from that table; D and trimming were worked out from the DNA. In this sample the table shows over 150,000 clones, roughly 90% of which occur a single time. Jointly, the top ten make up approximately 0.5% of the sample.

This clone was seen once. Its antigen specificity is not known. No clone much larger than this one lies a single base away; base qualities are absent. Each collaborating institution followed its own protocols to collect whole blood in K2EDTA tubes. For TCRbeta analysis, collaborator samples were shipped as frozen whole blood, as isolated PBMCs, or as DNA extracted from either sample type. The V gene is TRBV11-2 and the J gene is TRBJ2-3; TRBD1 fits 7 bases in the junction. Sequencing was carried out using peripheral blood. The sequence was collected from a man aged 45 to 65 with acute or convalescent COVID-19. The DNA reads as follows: TGTGCCAGCAGGAAGGGACAGCTTTGGGAAGATACGCAGTATTTT. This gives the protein CASRKGQLWEDTQYF. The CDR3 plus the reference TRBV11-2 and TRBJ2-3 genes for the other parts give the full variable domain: EAGVAQSPRYKIIEKRQSVAFWCNPISGHATLYWYQQILGQGPKLLIQFQNNGVVDDSQLPKDRFSAERLKGVDSTLKIQPAKLEDSAVYLCASRKGQLWEDTQYFGPGTRLTVL.